These 28 T cell receptor beta chains were sequenced from one sample in a study of T cell repertoires in cytomegalovirus infection. TCRdb used MiXCR to reprocess the reads, holding one entry per CDR3 protein. The sample includes 800,000 to 950,000 distinct CDR3 sequences, 30% to 35% of them seen just once. No antigen has been identified for these receptors. The specimen was cultured CD8+ T cells from PBMCs, collected from culture after CMV antigen stimulation. Receptor source: a human donor in good health (CMV status not recorded). Some clones in this sample may be carry-over from other donors' samples.

This clonotype was seen at least ten times. The chain is built from TRBV7-8 and TRBJ2-5, with 9 positions matching TRBD1. This CDR3 is 17 amino acids long. Germline CDR1 is SGHVS and CDR2 is FQNEAQ. Trimming removed 1 base from V and 4 bases from J; junction bases left unmatched: 10. Here the CDR3 DNA reads TGTGCCAGCAGCTTAGGAGGGACAGGGAGTTTGGGAGAGACCCAGTACTTC. It is translated as CASSLGGTGSLGETQYF.

The chain couples TRBV6-1 to TRBJ1-5, with 7 bases aligning to TRBD1. Germline values: CDR1 MNHNS, CDR2 SASEGT. The CDR3 spans 18 residues. Losses at the gene ends were 1 base for V and 0 bases for J; bases not matched to a gene: 9. The CDR3 is CASSEGSGGGRSNQPQHF. In DNA, the CDR3 is TGTGCCAGCAGTGAAGGGTCTGGAGGGGGCCGTAGCAATCAGCCCCAGCATTTT.

This clonotype has just a few counts. This chain connects TRBV4-3 to TRBJ1-1; D is possibly TRBD1 (5 bases). Trimming pared 0 bases from V and 0 bases from J, leaving 14 bases between. The V gene's germline CDR1 is LGHNA and CDR2 YSLEER. The CDR3 runs to 17 residues. CDR3 in amino acids: CASSQDQAWGLNTEAFF. CDR3 coding DNA: TGCGCCAGCAGCCAAGATCAGGCTTGGGGGTTGAACACTGAAGCTTTCTTT.

CDR3 in DNA: TGTGCCAGCAGTAACCGGGACAGGGGCACCGGGGAGCTGTTTTTT. This gives the protein CASSNRDRGTGELFF. The chain employs TRBV6-2 or TRBV6-3 and TRBJ2-2; TRBD1 matches at 10 bases. V shed 5 bases, J shed 4 bases, and the junction held 4 bases outside the gene matches. CDR1 MNHEY and CDR2 SVGEGT come from the germline V gene. This CDR3 is built from 15 residues.

The rearrangement links TRBV27 to TRBJ2-1, with 10 bases fitting TRBD2. V shed 8 bases, J shed 1 base, and the junction held 5 bases outside the gene matches. From germline, CDR1 is MNHEY and CDR2 SMNVEV (reference sequence). The CDR3 has 15 amino acids. The CDR3 here is CASQLSGGSYNEQFF. CDR3 DNA sequence: TGTGCCAGCCAACTTAGCGGGGGGTCCTACAATGAGCAGTTCTTC.

The rearrangement links TRBV10-3 to TRBJ2-7; TRBD1 matches 8 bases. Trimming cost V 3 bases and J 5 bases; bases outside gene matches: 12. Germline CDR1 ENHRY, CDR2 SYGVKD. The CDR3 runs 16 residues. The CDR3 coding sequence is TGTGCCATCAGTGATTTCTCGGACAGGGCAGTACACGAGCAGTACTTC. It is translated as CAISDFSDRAVHEQYF.

This rearrangement joins TRBV3-1 to TRBJ1-6; maybe TRBD1 (6 bases). The CDR3 extends over 14 amino acids. Deletions cut 1 base from V and 10 bases from J, with 11 bases between. CDR1 and CDR2 (germline): LGHDT, YNNKEL (reference sequence). Here the CDR3 DNA reads TGTGCCAGCAGCCAAGCAGGGGCGGCATCACCCCTCCACTTT. This encodes CASSQAGAASPLHF.

This chain connects TRBV7-9 to TRBJ1-1; D not resolved. CDR1 and CDR2 (germline): SEHNR, FQNEAQ (reference sequence). The CDR3 loop spans 14 amino acids. The V and J ends lost 6 bases and 1 base respectively, with 12 bases between them. The CDR3 DNA reads as TGTGCCAGCAGGCCCGAAGGAGGGAACACTGAAGCTTTCTTT. This encodes CASRPEGGNTEAFF.

V usage is TRBV7-9 and J usage is TRBJ1-1; the D is unclear. From germline, CDR1 is SEHNR and CDR2 FQNEAQ (reference sequence). V lost 1 base to trimming and J lost 12 bases, with 18 bases between them. The CDR3 runs to 14 residues. The CDR3 sequence: CASSLDFRDAGTFF. The CDR3 coding sequence is TGTGCCAGCAGCTTAGATTTCCGCGACGCGGGGACTTTCTTT.

This clonotype was recorded once. The chain joins TRBV20-1 to TRBJ2-3; 9 bases agree with TRBD2. Germline CDR1 and CDR2: DFQATT and SNEGSKA (reference sequence). CDR3 size: 15 residues. V dropped 7 bases and J dropped 0; count of bases not matched to a gene: 8. In nucleotides, the CDR3 is TGCAGTGGAATTAGCGGGGGAGCTAGCACAGATACGCAGTATTTT. This translates into CSGISGGASTDTQYF.

J is TRBJ1-4 and V is TRBV3-1, with TRBD1 identical over 8 bases. The CDR3 totals 17 residues. The J segment lost 0 bases and the V segment lost 0 bases, leaving 3 bases of the junction unmatched. The germline V gene encodes CDR1 LGHDT and CDR2 YNNKEL (reference sequence). CDR3 nucleotides: TGTGCCAGCAGCCAAGAGGGGACAGGCGCAACTAATGAAAAACTGTTTTTT. It translates to CASSQEGTGATNEKLFF.

This clonotype appeared a few times. The chain employs TRBV12-3 or TRBV12-4 and TRBJ2-1; 10 bases agree with TRBD2. V dropped 3 bases and J dropped 2; count of bases not matched to a gene: 7. The CDR3 is 17 amino acids. In nucleotides, the CDR3 is TGTGCCAGCAGTTTTGGGGTAGGACTAGCGGCCTACAATGAGCAGTTCTTC. Translating gives CASSFGVGLAAYNEQFF.

The sample holds many counts of this clonotype. The CDR3 spells CASSLYRGGNQPQHF. CDR3 sequence (DNA): TGTGCCAGCAGTTTATATAGGGGAGGCAATCAGCCCCAGCATTTT. V gene TRBV27 combines with J gene TRBJ1-5; TRBD1 is a possible D gene (5 bases). V lost 1 base and J 2 bases, leaving 9 bases between the germline ends. Germline V gives CDR1 MNHEY, CDR2 SMNVEV (reference sequence). The CDR3 runs to 15 residues.

This chain uses TRBV7-4 with TRBJ2-5; TRBD2 matches at 7 bases. CDR1 SGHVT and CDR2 SQSDAQ come from the germline V gene. The CDR3 is 18 amino acids. V trimming: 5 bases; J trimming: 2 bases; junction bases outside the gene matches: 17. This chain's CDR3 is CASSALHIVTGGQETQYF. The CDR3 DNA sequence: TGTGCCAGCAGCGCCCTCCACATAGTCACGGGGGGTCAAGAGACCCAGTACTTC.

As regards this clonotype: This clone may be a read error of a much larger clone one base away. V usage is TRBV5-6 and J usage is TRBJ1-2; D is possibly TRBD1 (5 bases). CDR1 is SGHDT and CDR2 is YYEEEE in the germline V gene. The CDR3 is made up of 13 amino acids. Trimming removed 4 bases from V and 4 bases from J, with 11 bases in between. The CDR3 loop reads CASSPGRVYGYTF. DNA of the CDR3: TGTGCCAGCAGCCCAGGGAGGGTCTATGGCTACACCTTC.

V gene TRBV5-6 combines with J gene TRBJ2-1, with 7 bases lining up with TRBD2. This CDR3 is 16 amino acids long. The ends lost 1 base at V and 0 bases at J; junction bases unmatched: 4. Germline assignment: CDR1 SGHDT and CDR2 YYEEEE. The CDR3 DNA is TGTGCCAGCAGCTTGACAGCGGGAAACTCCTACAATGAGCAGTTCTTC. Its protein is CASSLTAGNSYNEQFF.

V gene TRBV19 combines with J gene TRBJ1-3; 7 bases align to TRBD1. Trimming at V came to 7 bases and at J to 0 bases, leaving 9 bases not matched to a gene. The CDR3 length is 16 residues. Germline CDR1 and CDR2: LNHDA and SQIVND (reference sequence). CDR3 loop: CASKPGQVYSGNTIYF. CDR3 bases: TGTGCCAGTAAACCAGGACAGGTTTACTCTGGAAACACCATATATTTT.

As to this clonotype: One end of the junction does not line up with germline, which may come from a read error. The V call is TRBV4-1, the J call TRBJ1-5; TRBD1 matches 9 bases. Germline lookup yields CDR1 MGHRA and CDR2 YSYEKL. There are 16 residues in the CDR3. The CDR3 bases are TGCGCCAACAGCCACGAAAAAGACAGGGGGAATCAGCCCCAGCATTTT. This codes for CANSHEKDRGNQPQHF.

This clonotype was seen only a few times. The chain links TRBV19 to TRBJ1-1; TRBD1 is a possible D gene (6 bases). The CDR3 is 15 residues long. The germline V gene has CDR1 LNHDA and CDR2 SQIVND (reference sequence). Trimming left V 3 bases short and J 3 bases short, with 14 bases between. This CDR3 is CASSIFKGDYTEAFF. The CDR3 coding sequence is TGTGCCAGTAGTATCTTCAAGGGGGACTACACTGAAGCTTTCTTT.

In this sample, this clonotype turned up a few times. The rearrangement uses TRBV7-6 and TRBJ2-3; D ambiguous. CDR3 size: 11 residues. Per the germline V gene, CDR1 is SGHVS and CDR2 is FNYEAQ. The V end lost 6 bases, the J end lost 4 bases, and 5 bases lay between the germline ends. CDR3 in amino acids: CASRDSDTQYF. The CDR3 nucleotides are TGTGCCAGCAGAGATTCAGATACGCAGTATTTT.

The chain recombines TRBV12-3 or TRBV12-4 with TRBJ2-5, with D unclear. The length of the CDR3 is 13 residues. V gave up 7 bases and J gave up 0 bases, with 9 bases separating them. Written as DNA, the CDR3 is TGTGCCAGCACCTCCGACGACCAAGAGACCCAGTACTTC. Encoded protein: CASTSDDQETQYF.

The chain uses TRBV4-1 and TRBJ1-4; 10 bases are a match to TRBD1. Germline V gene sequence: CDR1 MGHRA, CDR2 YSYEKL. The J segment lost 4 bases and the V segment lost 2 bases, leaving 7 bases of the junction unmatched. The CDR3 sequence is 17 residues long. In nucleotides, the CDR3 is TGCGCCAGCAGCCAAAGGACAGGGGGGTTGGATAATGAAAAACTGTTTTTT. Amino acids: CASSQRTGGLDNEKLFF.

The rearrangement uses TRBV15 and TRBJ2-3, with 12 bases fitting TRBD2. The CDR3 covers 15 residues. Trimming removed 3 bases from V and 3 bases from J; junction bases left unmatched: 1. Germline V gives CDR1 LNHNV, CDR2 YYDKDF (reference sequence). The CDR3 loop is CATSRTSGGTDTQYF. DNA of the CDR3: TGTGCCACCAGCAGGACTAGCGGGGGAACAGATACGCAGTATTTT.

This clonotype was found many times. The J gene is TRBJ1-3, the V gene TRBV6-5, with 9 bases fitting TRBD1. The CDR3 runs to 16 residues. Germline trimming cut 6 bases from V and 2 bases from J; bases unmatched to any gene: 8. Germline CDR1 and CDR2: MNHEY and SVGAGI. The CDR3 sequence: CASRTGQGRTGNTIYF. The CDR3 DNA sequence: TGTGCCAGCAGGACCGGACAGGGGAGGACTGGAAACACCATATATTTT.

The chain joins TRBV7-8 to TRBJ1-5; 8 nucleotides agree with TRBD1. This CDR3 has 15 residues. The ends lost 4 bases at V and 3 bases at J; junction bases unmatched: 5. CDR1 and CDR2 from the germline V gene are SGHVS and FQNEAQ. CDR3 DNA: TGTGCCAGCAGCTGGACAGGGACCCACAATCAGCCCCAGCATTTT. It specifies CASSWTGTHNQPQHF.

In its sample, this clonotype was seen a few times. The V call is TRBV27, the J call TRBJ1-2, with 7 bases identical to TRBD1. This CDR3 region has 14 residues. Germline-derived CDR1 and CDR2 are MNHEY and SMNVEV (reference sequence). The V gene end was trimmed by 5 bases and the J gene end by 8 bases; junction bases not matched to a gene: 11. The chain's CDR3 is CASSPIGGGDGYTF. The CDR3 DNA sequence: TGTGCCAGCAGTCCTATAGGAGGGGGCGACGGCTACACCTTC.

This clonotype was seen a handful of times. This chain uses TRBV19 with TRBJ2-5; 8 nucleotides match TRBD2. The germline V gene has CDR1 LNHDA and CDR2 SQIVND (reference sequence). The CDR3 contains 14 residues. J lost 10 bases, V lost 6 bases, and 13 bases had no gene match. CDR3 bases: TGTGCCAGTAGCCTCATAGCGGGGCCCCGGGACCAGTACTTC. Translated: CASSLIAGPRDQYF.

This clonotype was counted between two and nine times. V usage is TRBV7-9 and J usage is TRBJ2-3; weak D call: TRBD1 (5 bases). Per germline, CDR1 SEHNR and CDR2 FQNEAQ (reference sequence). The germline V and J ends were trimmed by 1 base and 11 bases, with 13 bases remaining between them. The CDR3 covers 13 residues. The CDR3 coding sequence is TGTGCCAGCAGCTTAGGGGGCCGGAGTGAGCAGTATTTT. It specifies CASSLGGRSEQYF.